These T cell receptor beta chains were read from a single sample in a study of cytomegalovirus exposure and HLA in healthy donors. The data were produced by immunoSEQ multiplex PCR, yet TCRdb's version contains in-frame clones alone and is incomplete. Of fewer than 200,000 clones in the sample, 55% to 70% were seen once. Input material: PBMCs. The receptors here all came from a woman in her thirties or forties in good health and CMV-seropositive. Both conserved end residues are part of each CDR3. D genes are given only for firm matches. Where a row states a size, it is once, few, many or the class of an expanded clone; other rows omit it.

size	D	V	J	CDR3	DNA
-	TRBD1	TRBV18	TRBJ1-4	CASSPLDRGFSATNEKLFF	TGTGCCAGCTCACCCTTAGACAGGGGGTTCTCTGCAACTAATGAAAAACTGTTTTTT
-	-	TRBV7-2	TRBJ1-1	CASSSRQANTEAFF	TGTGCCAGCAGCTCGCGACAGGCGAACACTGAAGCTTTCTTT
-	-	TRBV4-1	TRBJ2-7	CASSPGGQGSSYEQYF	TGCGCCAGCAGCCCGGGAGGACAGGGAAGCTCCTACGAGCAGTACTTC
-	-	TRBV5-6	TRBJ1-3	CASSQAGRYSGNTIYF	TGTGCCAGCAGCCAAGCGGGGCGCTACTCTGGAAACACCATATATTTT
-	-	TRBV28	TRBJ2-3	CASGLALAVHTQYF	TGTGCCAGCGGTTTGGCATTAGCGGTACATACGCAGTATTTT
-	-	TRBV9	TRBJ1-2	CASSVDGGGRGTPYGYTF	TGTGCCAGCAGCGTAGATGGGGGGGGCAGGGGCACTCCCTATGGCTACACCTTC
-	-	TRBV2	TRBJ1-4	CASSGVLQATNEKLFF	TGTGCCAGCAGTGGGGTCCTCCAGGCAACTAATGAAAAACTGTTTTTT
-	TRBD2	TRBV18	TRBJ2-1	CASSVLAGGQYNEQFF	TGTGCCAGCTCAGTATTAGCGGGGGGCCAGTACAATGAGCAGTTCTTC
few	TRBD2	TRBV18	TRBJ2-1	CASSTTPLLAEQDREQFF	TGTGCCAGCTCGACCACACCCCTTCTAGCGGAGCAGGACCGAGAGCAGTTCTTC
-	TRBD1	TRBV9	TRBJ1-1	CASSPQGAEAFF	TGTGCCAGCAGCCCTCAGGGGGCAGAAGCTTTCTTT
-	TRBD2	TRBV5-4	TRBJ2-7	CASSFYLTSGGGGTYEQYF	TGTGCCAGCAGCTTTTACCTGACCAGCGGGGGAGGGGGAACCTACGAGCAGTACTTC
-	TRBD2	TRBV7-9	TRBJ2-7	CASSPRGGGGQYF	TGTGCCAGCAGCCCGCGGGGGGGTGGGGGGCAGTACTTC
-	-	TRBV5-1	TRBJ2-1	CASSLMGGGYNEQFF	TGCGCCAGCAGCTTGATGGGAGGAGGGTACAATGAGCAGTTCTTC
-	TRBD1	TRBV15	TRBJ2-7	CATSSRDRPYEQYF	TGTGCCACCAGCTCCCGGGACAGGCCCTACGAGCAGTACTTC
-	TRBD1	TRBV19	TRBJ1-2	CASHDRAGYTF	TGTGCCAGTCACGACAGGGCCGGCTACACCTTC
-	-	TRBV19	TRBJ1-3	CASSSVSGNTIYF	TGTGCCAGTAGTTCCGTCTCTGGAAACACCATATATTTT
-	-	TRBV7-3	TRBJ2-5	CASSTLPGPQETQYF	TGTGCCAGCAGCACACTGCCAGGGCCCCAAGAGACCCAGTACTTC
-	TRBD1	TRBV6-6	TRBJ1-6	CAARQGDNSPLHF	TGTGCCGCACGACAGGGTGATAATTCACCCCTCCACTTT
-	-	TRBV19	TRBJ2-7	CASSILEAPSYEQYF	TGTGCCAGTAGTATCTTGGAGGCCCCTTCCTACGAGCAGTACTTC
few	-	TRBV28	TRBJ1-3	CASSLGRDSGNTIYF	TGTGCCAGCAGTTTAGGCCGGGACTCTGGAAACACCATATATTTT
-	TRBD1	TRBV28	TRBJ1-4	CASSSGTGVEKLFF	TGTGCCAGCAGTTCCGGGACAGGGGTAGAAAAACTGTTTTTT
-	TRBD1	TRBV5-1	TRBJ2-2	CASSSQGADSGELFF	TGCGCCAGCAGCTCGCAGGGGGCAGATTCCGGGGAGCTGTTTTTT
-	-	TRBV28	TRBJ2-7	CASSLGAGVGEYF	TGTGCCAGCAGTTTAGGGGCAGGGGTAGGGGAGTACTTC
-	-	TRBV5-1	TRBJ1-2	CASSWDGWGDNYGYTF	TGCGCCAGCAGCTGGGATGGTTGGGGGGATAACTATGGCTACACCTTC
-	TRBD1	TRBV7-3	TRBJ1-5	CASSFGRGRLGQPQNF	TGTGCCAGCAGCTTCGGCAGGGGGCGGTTAGGTCAGCCCCAGAATTTT
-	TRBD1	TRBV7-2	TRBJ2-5	CASSLRQGPETQYF	TGTGCCAGCAGCTTACGACAGGGGCCGGAGACCCAGTACTTC
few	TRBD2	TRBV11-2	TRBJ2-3	CASSLVGLAGGSHTDTQYF	TGTGCCAGCAGCTTAGTTGGACTAGCGGGAGGTTCTCACACAGATACGCAGTATTTT
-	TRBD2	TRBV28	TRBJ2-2	CASSLAGEGTGELFF	TGTGCCAGCAGTTTAGCGGGAGAGGGCACCGGGGAGCTGTTTTTT
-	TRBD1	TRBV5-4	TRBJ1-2	CASSTGGANYGYTF	TGTGCCAGCAGCACAGGGGGCGCGAACTATGGCTACACCTTC
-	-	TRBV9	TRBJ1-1	CASSVGGRDTEAFF	TGTGCCAGCAGCGTAGGGGGCCGGGACACTGAAGCTTTCTTT
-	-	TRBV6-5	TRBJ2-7	CASSYSGVSYEQYF	TGTGCCAGCAGTTACTCCGGTGTATCCTACGAGCAGTACTTC
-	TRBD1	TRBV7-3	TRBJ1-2	CASSLNGQGAFGYTF	TGTGCCAGCAGCTTAAACGGCCAGGGGGCCTTTGGCTACACCTTC
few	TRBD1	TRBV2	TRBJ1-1	CASSGETRDRGAEAFF	TGTGCCAGCAGTGGGGAAACGCGGGACAGGGGAGCCGAAGCTTTCTTT
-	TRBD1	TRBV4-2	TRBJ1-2	CASSQGTGDYGYTF	TGTGCCAGCAGCCAAGGGACAGGGGACTATGGCTACACCTTC
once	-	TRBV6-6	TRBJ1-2	CASSYERVGYTF	TGTGCCAGCAGTTACGAACGGGTCGGCTACACCTTC
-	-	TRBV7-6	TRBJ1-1	CASSLEPRGWGTEAFF	TGTGCCAGCAGCTTAGAACCCAGGGGTTGGGGGACTGAAGCTTTCTTT
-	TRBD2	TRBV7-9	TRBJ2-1	CASSREGLVRDEQFF	TGTGCCAGCAGCCGAGAAGGACTAGTGAGGGATGAGCAGTTCTTC
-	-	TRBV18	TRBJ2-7	CASSPPLAVSYEQYF	TGTGCCAGCTCACCACCGCTTGCGGTGTCCTACGAGCAGTACTTC
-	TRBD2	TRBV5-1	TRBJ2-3	CASSFGSGGARTDTQYF	TGCGCCAGCAGCTTCGGTAGCGGGGGGGCTAGGACAGATACGCAGTATTTT
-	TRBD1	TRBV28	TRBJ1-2	CASRWDRDCGYTF	TGTGCCAGCAGGTGGGACAGGGATTGTGGCTACACCTTC
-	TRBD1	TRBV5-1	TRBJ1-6	CASSQGQGVDSPLHF	TGCGCCAGCAGCCAAGGACAGGGGGTAGATTCACCCCTCCACTTT